The 26 T cell receptor beta chains listed next were all sequenced from one sample in a study of T-cell reconstitution after alpha-beta-depleted transplantation in children (dated by TCRdb to the mid-2010s). This specimen's time point label, per the study, means: day 60 (about 2 months) after transplantation. The meaning of the sample's treatment or condition label: allogeneic hematopoietic cell transplantation with graft depleted of TCRalphabeta T cells and CD19 B cells. The library was made by PCR. TCRdb shows the sequencer as Illumina HiSeq 2500. TCR libraries were prepared with molecular barcoding, using unique molecular identifiers to normalize TCRbeta repertoire quantification. The raw public data were reprocessed by TCRdb itself: fastp quality trimming at Q25, MiXCR clonotype calling, in-frame beta chains only. Entries that share a CDR3 protein sequence are merged under the most common genes and DNA. Present in this sample are about 97,000 distinct CDR3 sequences, 4.5% to 7.5% of which were seen just once. About 6.1% of the sample is held by the ten biggest clonotypes.

Sequencing was performed on PBMCs, mostly from graft donor cells, taken 60 days after TCRalphabeta/CD19-depleted stem cell transplant. The receptor set was obtained from a female patient aged 2-9 years who had a stem cell transplant for Fanconi anemia, so the T cells may come from the graft donor.

The V gene is TRBV6-1, the J gene TRBJ2-7; a possible D gene is TRBD1 (6 bases). CDR1 is MNHNS and CDR2 is SASEGT in the germline V gene. The CDR3 totals 14 residues. V lost 4 bases, J lost 2 bases, and 12 bases lay in between. CDR3 in amino acids: CASSAGTKAYEQYF. DNA for the CDR3: TGTGCCAGCAGTGCAGGGACAAAAGCCTACGAGCAGTACTTC.

This clonotype was detected many times. The chain combines TRBV5-1 with TRBJ2-7; 7 bases match TRBD2. V gave up 4 bases and J gave up 3 bases; unmatched junction bases: 7. Germline loops: CDR1 SGHRS, CDR2 YFSETQ. The CDR3 contains 14 residues. CDR3 region: CASSGGGRDYEQYF. Here the CDR3 DNA reads TGCGCCAGCAGCGGGGGGGGACGAGACTACGAGCAGTACTTC.

This clonotype was seen repeatedly, ten times or more. V and J are TRBV24-1 and TRBJ2-1, with TRBD1 matching 8 bases. The V gene's germline CDR1 is KGHDR and CDR2 SFDVKD. Trimming removed 3 bases from V and 4 bases from J; junction bases left unmatched: 4. The CDR3 is 15 residues long. The CDR3 coding sequence is TGTGCCACCAGTGATCCGGGACAGGAGTACAATGAGCAGTTCTTC. It translates to CATSDPGQEYNEQFF.

This clonotype was seen ten or more times. The chain uses TRBV6-5 and TRBJ2-7; D might be TRBD1 (5 bases). This CDR3 contains 14 residues. Between the trimmed V and J ends, which lost 10 bases and 2 bases, there was a span of 18 bases. CDR1 is MNHEY and CDR2 is SVGAGI in the germline V gene. CDR3 amino acids: CATSGATAPYEQYF. The CDR3 DNA reads TGTGCCACCTCAGGCGCGACAGCGCCCTACGAGCAGTACTTC.

The table lists this clonotype with a few counts. The chain carries TRBV27 and TRBJ2-7, with 7 bases lining up with TRBD2. The CDR3 is made up of 16 amino acids. V trimming: 4 bases; J trimming: 3 bases; junction bases outside the gene matches: 12. CDR1 is MNHEY and CDR2 is SMNVEV in the germline V gene (reference sequence). The CDR3 DNA reads as TGTGCCAGCAGTTCATGGGGGGGGGTCGACTACTACGAGCAGTACTTC. Its translation: CASSSWGGVDYYEQYF.

There are many counts of this clonotype. The chain carries TRBV6-5 and TRBJ1-2; 8 nucleotides line up with TRBD1. The CDR3 has 13 residues. Germline V gene data show CDR1 as MNHEY and CDR2 as SVGAGI. V was clipped by 8 bases and J by 4 bases; unmatched bases: 6. The CDR3 coding sequence is TGTGCCAGCTGGCCAGGGGGCGGCTATGGCTACACCTTC. Residues: CASWPGGGYGYTF.

CDR3 loop: CASSLPTGRWSYEQYF. CDR3 bases: TGTGCCAGCAGCTTACCCACTGGCAGGTGGAGCTACGAGCAGTACTTC. This chain joins TRBV7-8 and TRBJ2-7; D ambiguous. Trimming took off 2 bases at V and 3 bases at J, with 17 bases between the two ends. CDR3 length: 16 residues. Germline assignment: CDR1 SGHVS and CDR2 FQNEAQ.

This clonotype was observed at least ten times. The CDR3 DNA follows: TGTGCCAGCAGCCAAGCGGGGCTTTCCTACGAGCAGTACTTC. It encodes CASSQAGLSYEQYF. The J gene is TRBJ2-7, the V gene TRBV3-1; D is possibly TRBD1 or TRBD2 (5 bases each). The V end was cut by 1 base, the J end by 1 base, with 8 bases between. The germline V gene has CDR1 LGHDT and CDR2 YNNKEL (reference sequence). This CDR3 region has 14 residues.

This clonotype has at least ten counts. The chain links TRBV10-3 to TRBJ2-3, with 7 positions matching TRBD1. V was pared by 6 bases and J by 1 base, with 7 bases of the junction left unmatched. This CDR3 is built from 15 residues. CDR1 is ENHRY and CDR2 is SYGVKD in the germline V gene. CDR3: CAISPQGLGTDTQYF. In DNA form, the CDR3 reads TGTGCCATCAGCCCACAGGGGTTGGGCACAGATACGCAGTATTTT.

In this sample, this clonotype turned up many times. The chain recombines TRBV9 with TRBJ1-6, with 7 bases lining up with TRBD1. Germline V gene sequence: CDR1 SGDLS, CDR2 YYNGEE. This CDR3 spans 14 amino acids. V was clipped by 4 bases and J by 5 bases; unmatched bases: 3. CDR3 DNA: TGTGCCAGCAGCATGGGACAGCATAATTCACCCCTCCACTTT. This encodes CASSMGQHNSPLHF.

This clonotype was seen repeatedly, ten times or more. The chain recombines TRBV24-1 with TRBJ2-2; TRBD2 is a possible D gene (5 bases). The CDR3 is 15 residues long. The V end was cut by 1 base, the J end by 0 bases, with 5 bases between. Germline V gene data show CDR1 as KGHDR and CDR2 as SFDVKD. The CDR3 reads CATSDLLANTGELFF. For the CDR3, the DNA is TGTGCCACCAGTGATTTACTAGCGAACACCGGGGAGCTGTTTTTT.

The table lists this clonotype with a few counts. The gene calls are TRBV5-1 and TRBJ1-2; D unresolved. Deletions cut 0 bases from V and 8 bases from J, with 8 bases between. The CDR3 spans 12 residues. CDR1 and CDR2 (germline): SGHRS, YFSETQ. Written as DNA, the CDR3 is TGCGCCAGCAGCTTGGAAAGGAGCGGCTACACCTTC. The encoded protein is CASSLERSGYTF.

Only one count was recorded for this clonotype. The chain links TRBV5-4 to TRBJ2-7; TRBD2 aligns across 7 bases. V lost 1 base to trimming and J lost 2 bases; unmatched junction nucleotides: 3. The CDR3 loop spans 14 amino acids. In germline, CDR1 is SGHNT, CDR2 YYREEE (reference sequence). The CDR3 sequence: CASSLWGGTYEQYF. The CDR3 DNA reads TGTGCCAGCAGCTTGTGGGGGGGAACCTACGAGCAGTACTTC.

This clonotype was counted only a few times. This sequence joins TRBV10-2 and TRBJ1-2; 10 bases map to TRBD1. The CDR3 runs to 15 residues. Germline values: CDR1 WSHSY, CDR2 SAAADI. J lost 4 bases, V lost 4 bases, and 6 bases had no gene match. The CDR3: CASSVPTGGGYGYTF. DNA for the CDR3: TGCGCCAGCAGTGTTCCGACAGGGGGCGGCTATGGCTACACCTTC.

Worth noting for this clonotype: A much larger clonotype is one base distant, so this may be a read error. This chain joins TRBV15 and TRBJ2-5; 12 nucleotides line up with TRBD2. Germline V CDR1 and CDR2: LNHNV, YYDKDF (reference sequence). V lost 5 bases to trimming and J lost 4 bases; unmatched junction nucleotides: 11. The CDR3 consists of 17 residues. The CDR3 loop reads CATSPRTSGISRETQYF. CDR3 coding DNA: TGTGCCACCAGCCCCCGGACTAGCGGGATATCTAGAGAGACCCAGTACTTC.

Many counts were recorded for this clonotype. The V call is TRBV27, the J call TRBJ2-3, with D tentatively TRBD2 (6 bases). This CDR3 is 15 amino acids long. Germline CDR1 is MNHEY and CDR2 is SMNVEV (reference sequence). V was trimmed by 3 bases and J by 5 bases, leaving 15 bases between them. The CDR3 bases are TGTGCCAGCAGTTTTATCGGGAGAAGGTTAGATACGCAGTATTTT. Its translation: CASSFIGRRLDTQYF.

This clonotype was counted ten times or more. The chain employs TRBV29-1 and TRBJ2-3; D is ambiguous. The germline gives CDR1 SQVTM, CDR2 ANQGSEA. The CDR3 runs to 15 residues. The V gene lost 1 base and the J gene lost 4 bases, with 15 bases spanning the gap. CDR3: CSVEVRNVSPDTQYF. Written as DNA, the CDR3 is TGCAGCGTTGAAGTGCGTAACGTGTCCCCAGATACGCAGTATTTT.

This clonotype was counted ten times or more. The V gene is TRBV28, the J gene TRBJ2-7; maybe TRBD1 (6 bases). CDR3 length equals 14 residues. CDR1 is MDHEN and CDR2 is SYDVKM in the germline V gene. V shed 6 bases and J shed 1 base, with 13 bases lying between them. The CDR3, as DNA: TGTGCCAGCAGCCGAGGGGGAAAGTCCTACGAGCAGTACTTC. Its translation is CASSRGGKSYEQYF.

V and J are TRBV4-1 and TRBJ2-1; TRBD1 or TRBD2 may be the D gene (5 bases each). The CDR3 runs 19 residues. The germline V and J ends were trimmed by 0 bases and 4 bases, with 22 bases remaining between them. Germline V CDR1 and CDR2: MGHRA, YSYEKL. CDR3 coding DNA: TGCGCCAGCAGCCAAGATCCCCCGTTTCCGGGGCTTCTATACAATGAGCAGTTCTTC. This translates into CASSQDPPFPGLLYNEQFF.

The CDR3 region has the DNA TGCAGTGCTAGTGTGAGCTCTGGAAACACCATATATTTT. Amino acids: CSASVSSGNTIYF. This chain connects TRBV20-1 to TRBJ1-3; the D is unclear. The length of the CDR3 is 13 residues. Germline lookup yields CDR1 DFQATT and CDR2 SNEGSKA (reference sequence). Trimming removed 3 bases from V and 0 bases from J, with 6 bases in between.

At least ten counts were recorded for this clonotype. The rearrangement uses TRBV12-3 or TRBV12-4 and TRBJ2-2; TRBD2 aligns across 7 bases. The CDR3 runs 16 residues. The V segment lost 6 bases and the J segment 0 bases; nucleotides outside the gene matches: 7. The CDR3 region has the DNA TGTGCCAGCAGACGAAGGGAGGGGACGAACACCGGGGAGCTGTTTTTT. It specifies CASRRREGTNTGELFF.

The table lists this clonotype with many counts. This chain's CDR3 is CASSWWGNTIYF. The CDR3 nucleotides read TGTGCCAGCAGTTGGTGGGGAAACACCATATATTTT. The chain is built from TRBV12-3 or TRBV12-4 and TRBJ1-3; D remains unclear. Trimming took 4 bases from V and 4 from J, leaving 5 bases between them. CDR3 size: 12 residues.

The V and J genes are TRBV6-5 and TRBJ2-5; D unclear. Trimming cost V 2 bases and J 4 bases, with 2 bases left between them. The CDR3 has 11 amino acids. CDR1 and CDR2 (germline): MNHEY, SVGAGI. The CDR3 coding sequence is TGTGCCAGCAGTTACAGAGAGACCCAGTACTTC. Translated: CASSYRETQYF.

This clonotype came up a few times. The V call is TRBV5-6, the J call TRBJ2-2; TRBD1 agrees at 9 bases. The V gene's germline CDR1 is SGHDT and CDR2 YYEEEE. The CDR3 is made up of 16 amino acids. V lost 0 bases to trimming and J lost 3 bases; unmatched junction nucleotides: 3. The CDR3 DNA is TGTGCCAGCAGCTTGGACAGGGGGCACGACACCGGGGAGCTGTTTTTT. This translates into CASSLDRGHDTGELFF. The entire variable domain, with the rest obtained from reference TRBV5-6 and TRBJ2-2, is as follows: DAGVTQSPTHLIKTRGQQVTLRCSPKSGHDTVSWYQQALGQGPQFIFQYYEEEERQRGNFPDRFSGHQFPNYSSELNVNALLLGDSALYLCASSLDRGHDTGELFFGEGSRLTVL.

The gene calls are TRBV18 and TRBJ2-3, with 8 bases lining up with TRBD2. The CDR3 covers 18 residues. Germline CDR1 reads KGHSH; CDR2 reads LQKENI. Germline trimming cut 1 base from V and 4 bases from J; bases unmatched to any gene: 13. The CDR3 sequence is CASSPRPGLGGLPDTQYF. In DNA form, the CDR3 reads TGTGCCAGCTCACCACGCCCGGGACTAGGGGGGCTCCCAGATACGCAGTATTTT.

There are many counts of this clonotype. The V and J genes are TRBV20-1 and TRBJ2-1; 7 bases map to TRBD2. Germline CDR1 reads DFQATT; CDR2 reads SNEGSKA (reference sequence). V shed 1 base and J 2 bases; nucleotides not matched to a gene: 5. This CDR3 has 15 amino acids. CDR3 sequence (DNA): TGCAGTGCTAGAGCCCTAGCGGAGACCTACAATGAGCAGTTCTTC. Translating it yields CSARALAETYNEQFF.